The entry below describes one T cell receptor beta chain. Antigen unknown. Libraries were prepared by immunoSEQ multiplex PCR; TCRdb keeps only in-frame clonotypes and omits some of them. The sample shows about 80,000 clones, about 76% of them seen only once. The V end was cut by 3 bases, the J end by 7 bases, with 13 bases between. Per the germline V gene, CDR1 is SGHAT and CDR2 is FQNNGV. There are 15 residues in the CDR3. Library input was 1.5 to 2 micrograms of DNA from cryopreserved PBMCs. The source of the sample is a study of cytotoxic CD8 clonotypes in ibrutinib-treated CLL. Study-level findings and limits: Sustained-remission patients were sampled at one set of times and progressing patients at different ones. Circulating CD8+ T-cell counts were tracked by baseline clonality, which exceeded that of age-matched healthy donors.

This rearrangement joins TRBV11-2 to TRBJ1-6, with D hard to call. The material was PBMCs, obtained after 12 months of ibrutinib treatment. This sequence was found in a human donor with chronic lymphocytic leukemia. Written as DNA, the CDR3 is TGTGCCAGCAGCTTGGGTGGTCAGACAAATTCACCCCTCCACTTT. It specifies CASSLGGQTNSPLHF.